This TCR beta chain emerged from a study of blood T cell repertoires in COVID-19. The overall study: COVID-19 samples from acute and convalescent phases originated in the United States, Italy and Spain.

Clinical history reported by participants formed the basis on which cohorts were assigned. The V segment lost 5 bases and the J segment 5 bases; nucleotides outside the gene matches: 9. CDR3 length: 16 amino acids. Germline V gene data show CDR1 as SGDLS and CDR2 as YYNGEE. TCRdb's copy holds only in-frame clones and misses some; the assay was immunoSEQ multiplex PCR. The data show a few hundred thousand clones, around nine tenths seen once. This receptor was obtained from a woman aged 18 to 35 who had been exposed to COVID-19. V gene TRBV9 combines with J gene TRBJ2-2; 10 bases line up with TRBD2. Sequencing input: PBMCs or T cells enriched from blood (not recorded which). Here the CDR3 DNA reads TGTGCCAGCAGTCAGAGCGGGGGGGCCTTAACCGGGGAGCTGTTTTTT. Its protein product is CASSQSGGALTGELFF.